The 5 T cell receptor beta chains presented below share a single source sample, sequenced in a study of blood T cells in healthy people across ages. Using a J-beta primer mix together with a sample-barcoded 5' primer, a second PCR was run for roughly 6 to 12 cycles. TCRdb passed the 5' RACE reads through MiXCR, listing each CDR3 protein once. The profile shows approximately 800,000 distinct CDR3 sequences, roughly 46% of them singletons. Source material: blood. The receptors come from a man at least 80 years old in good health.

This clonotype was counted a few times. J is TRBJ2-1 and V is TRBV20-1; tentatively, D is TRBD1 (6 bases). Trimming took off 7 bases at V and 3 bases at J, with 16 bases between the two ends. In germline, CDR1 is DFQATT, CDR2 SNEGSKA (reference sequence). The length of the CDR3 is 14 residues. The CDR3 nucleotides read TGCAGTGGAACACCGGGACAAATCTACAATGAGCAGTTCTTC. It translates to CSGTPGQIYNEQFF.

This chain connects TRBV20-1 to TRBJ1-1; D might be TRBD1 (6 bases). The CDR3 consists of 14 residues. Germline V gives CDR1 DFQATT, CDR2 SNEGSKA (reference sequence). The ends were cut back, 6 bases at V and 0 bases at J, with 14 bases in the middle. CDR3 sequence: CSAPGHPLNTEAFF. The CDR3 nucleotides are TGCAGTGCACCGGGACATCCATTGAACACTGAAGCTTTCTTT.

The sample holds a few counts of this clonotype. The chain carries TRBV12-3 or TRBV12-4 and TRBJ2-1; D not certain. V dropped 5 bases and J dropped 12 bases, with 14 bases sitting between them. CDR3 size: 12 residues. CDR3 nucleotides: TGTGCCAGCAGTGCCCGGCGACATCGGCAGTTCTTC. This gives the protein CASSARRHRQFF.

Comment on this clonotype: The missing conserved phenylalanine or tryptophan at the end of this CDR3 makes a read error likely. V is TRBV4-2 and J is TRBJ2-7, with D perhaps matching TRBD2 (6 bases). Matching the DNA end better, TRBJ2-5 makes the J call doubtful. The CDR3 spans 15 residues. Germline loops: CDR1 LGHNA, CDR2 YNFKEQ. The CDR3 reads CASSSVAGTQETQYL. The CDR3 nucleotides are TGTGCCAGCAGCTCCGTGGCGGGGACCCAGGAGACCCAGTACCTC.

This clonotype was seen a handful of times. This sequence joins TRBV21-1 and TRBJ2-3; TRBD2, the D gene given by the table, was not confirmed from the DNA. TRBV21-1 is annotated as a pseudogene. The CDR3 sequence is 14 residues long. CDR3 sequence (DNA): TGTGCCAGCAGCAAAGAAGCGGAGACAGATACGCAGTATTTT. Translated, it gives CASSKEAETDTQYF.